The clone carrying this T cell receptor (beta chain) was counted a few times. Preparation of the TCRbeta library was carried out with unique molecular identifiers. TCRdb re-called the PCR reads through MiXCR, storing one row per CDR3 protein. The profile shows tens of thousands of distinct CDR3 sequences, 5.5% to 7.5% of them singletons. The data were taken from a study of T-cell reconstitution after alpha-beta-depleted transplantation in children. The germline CDR1 and CDR2 sequences are SQVTM and ANQGSEA. The CDR3 loop spans 14 amino acids. V was clipped by 7 bases and J by 1 base; unmatched bases: 8.

Material: PBMCs from the stem cell graft donor, obtained from the stem cell graft. The sequence was collected from a human donor who donated a stem cell graft to a child with acute lymphoblastic leukemia. The J gene is TRBJ2-3, the V gene TRBV29-1; 7 positions match TRBD1. The chain's CDR3 is CSAKGQRGTDTQYF. DNA of the CDR3: TGCAGCGCGAAGGGACAGAGGGGCACAGATACGCAGTATTTT.